This T cell receptor (beta chain) was documented in a study of blood T cell repertoires in COVID-19. Background on the study: From the United States, Italy and Spain came samples of acute and convalescent COVID-19. PBMCs, B-cell-depleted T cells, or T cells provided the cDNA or gDNA that made up the material.

Authors' methods: Reference gene primers were amplified, and this amplification served to estimate nucleated cell counts. Assay: immunoSEQ multiplex PCR; the TCRdb copy retains only in-frame clones and omits some. Clone size and V and J calls were adopted from that table, with D and trimming inferred from the DNA. The sample includes about 100,000 clones, more than 65% of them seen just once. V was trimmed by 3 bases and J by 7 bases, leaving 15 bases between them. The CDR3 has 14 residues. Germline V gene lookup returns CDR1 SNHLY and CDR2 FYNNEI. This TCR came from a woman aged 70-85 years with acute or convalescent COVID-19. What was sequenced was peripheral blood. The chain recombines TRBV2 with TRBJ1-1; no firm D call. CDR3 loop: CASSDLVTFSEAFF. The CDR3 region has the DNA TGTGCCAGCAGTGATTTGGTGACATTTAGTGAAGCTTTCTTT.